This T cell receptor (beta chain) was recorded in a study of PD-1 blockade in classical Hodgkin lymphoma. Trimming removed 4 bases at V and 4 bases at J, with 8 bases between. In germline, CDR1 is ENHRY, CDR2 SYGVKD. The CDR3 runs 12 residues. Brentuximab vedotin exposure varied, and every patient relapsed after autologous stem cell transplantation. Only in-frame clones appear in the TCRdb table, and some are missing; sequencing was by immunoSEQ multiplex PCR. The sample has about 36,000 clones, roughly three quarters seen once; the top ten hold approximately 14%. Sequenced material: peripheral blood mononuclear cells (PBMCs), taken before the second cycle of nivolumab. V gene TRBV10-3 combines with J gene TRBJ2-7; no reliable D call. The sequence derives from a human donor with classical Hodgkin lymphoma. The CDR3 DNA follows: TGTGCCATCAGTGTACAGCCATACGAGCAGTACTTC. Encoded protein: CAISVQPYEQYF.